The present TCR beta chain was sequenced within a study of tumor and adjacent non-tumor tissue in lung cancer. Study details: Each sample yielded 4 million to 5 million productive TCRbeta reads on average.

Three rounds of nested PCR, following a modified ARM-PCR protocol, produced the TCRbeta library. TCRdb used MiXCR to reprocess the multiplex PCR reads, holding one entry per CDR3 protein. The sample consists of some 73,000 distinct CDR3 sequences, 70% to 90% of them appearing once. This clonotype was detected once. Its antigen is not known. Since no conserved phenylalanine or tryptophan closes the CDR3, a read error is the likely cause. No cell sorting was done before RNA was extracted from the tissue. Distant lung tissue was collected more than 3 cm away from the tumor edge. Newly diagnosed lung cancer patients had thoracic surgery in China, August–late 2014, without prior chemotherapy. Study findings and constraints: Normal lung showed higher cumulative top 100 clone frequency than tumor. Shorter survival was associated with higher TCR diversity in tumors.

The sample was distant non-tumor lung tissue. The receptor's source is a man in his sixties with non-small cell lung cancer.

CDR3 amino acids: CASNVPGQGVEQFY. The DNA for the CDR3 is TGTGCCAGCAACGTGCCGGGACAGGGTGTTGAGCAGTTCTAC. V gene TRBV28 combines with J gene TRBJ2-1; TRBD1 aligns across 9 bases. Germline CDR1 reads MDHEN; CDR2 reads SYDVKM. V lost 7 bases, J lost 9 bases, and 10 bases stayed unmatched. CDR3 length: 14 residues.